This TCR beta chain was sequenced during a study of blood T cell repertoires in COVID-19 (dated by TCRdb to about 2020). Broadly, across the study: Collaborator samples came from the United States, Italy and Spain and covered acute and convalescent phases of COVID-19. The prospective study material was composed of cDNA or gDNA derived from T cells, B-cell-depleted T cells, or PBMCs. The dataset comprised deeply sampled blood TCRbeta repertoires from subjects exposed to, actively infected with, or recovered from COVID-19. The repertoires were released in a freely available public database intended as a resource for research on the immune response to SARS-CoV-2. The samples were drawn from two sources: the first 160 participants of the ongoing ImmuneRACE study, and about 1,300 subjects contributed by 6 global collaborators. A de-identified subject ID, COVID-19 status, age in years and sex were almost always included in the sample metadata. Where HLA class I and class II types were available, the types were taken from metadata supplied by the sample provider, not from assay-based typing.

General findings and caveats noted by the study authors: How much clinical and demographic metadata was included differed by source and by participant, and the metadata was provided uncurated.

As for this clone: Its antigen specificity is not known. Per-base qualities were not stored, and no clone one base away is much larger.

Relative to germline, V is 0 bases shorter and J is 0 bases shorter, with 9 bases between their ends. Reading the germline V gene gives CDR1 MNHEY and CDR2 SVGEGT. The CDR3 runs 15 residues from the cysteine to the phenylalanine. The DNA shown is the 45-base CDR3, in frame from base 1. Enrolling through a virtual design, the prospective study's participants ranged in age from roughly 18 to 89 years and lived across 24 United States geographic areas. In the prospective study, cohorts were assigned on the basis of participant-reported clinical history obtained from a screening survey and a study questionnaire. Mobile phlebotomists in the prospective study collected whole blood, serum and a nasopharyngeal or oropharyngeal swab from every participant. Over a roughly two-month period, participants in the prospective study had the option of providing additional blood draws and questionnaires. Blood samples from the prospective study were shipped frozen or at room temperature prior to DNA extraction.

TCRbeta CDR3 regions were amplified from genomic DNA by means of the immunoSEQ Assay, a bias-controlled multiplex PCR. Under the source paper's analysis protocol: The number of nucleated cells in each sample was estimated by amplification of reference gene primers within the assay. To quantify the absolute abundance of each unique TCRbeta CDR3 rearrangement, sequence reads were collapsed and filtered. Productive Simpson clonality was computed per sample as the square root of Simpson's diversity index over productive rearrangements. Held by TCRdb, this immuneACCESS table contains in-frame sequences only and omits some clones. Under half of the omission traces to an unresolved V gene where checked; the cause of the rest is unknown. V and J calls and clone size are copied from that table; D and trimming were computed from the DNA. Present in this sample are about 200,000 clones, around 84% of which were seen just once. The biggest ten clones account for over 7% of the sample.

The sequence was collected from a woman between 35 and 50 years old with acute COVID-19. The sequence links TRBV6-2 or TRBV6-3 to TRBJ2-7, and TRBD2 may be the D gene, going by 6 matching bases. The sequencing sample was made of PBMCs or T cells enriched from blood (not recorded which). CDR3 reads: CASSYSAGSSYEQYF. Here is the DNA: TGTGCCAGCAGTTACTCAGCGGGTAGCTCCTACGAGCAGTACTTC.